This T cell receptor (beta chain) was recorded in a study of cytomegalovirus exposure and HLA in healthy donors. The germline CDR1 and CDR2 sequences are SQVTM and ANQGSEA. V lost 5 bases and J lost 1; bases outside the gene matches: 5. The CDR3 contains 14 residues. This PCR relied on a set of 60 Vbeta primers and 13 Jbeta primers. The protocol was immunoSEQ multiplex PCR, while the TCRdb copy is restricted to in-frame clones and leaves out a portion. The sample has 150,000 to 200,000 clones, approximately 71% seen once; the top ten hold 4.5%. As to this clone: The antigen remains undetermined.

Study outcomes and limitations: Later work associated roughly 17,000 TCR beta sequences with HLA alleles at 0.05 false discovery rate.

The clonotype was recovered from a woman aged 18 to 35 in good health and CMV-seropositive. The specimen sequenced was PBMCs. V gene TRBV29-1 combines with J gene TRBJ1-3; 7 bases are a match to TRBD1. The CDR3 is CSVSRGQSGNTIYF. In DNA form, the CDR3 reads TGCAGCGTTTCGAGGGGGCAGTCTGGAAACACCATATATTTT.